The 25 T cell receptor beta chains presented below share a single source sample, sequenced in a study of T cells after yellow fever vaccination. TCRdb ran MiXCR on the 5' RACE reads and lists one entry per CDR3 protein. The sample contains about 99,000 distinct CDR3 sequences, under 7% of which appear only once. This specimen consisted of CD8+ T cells sorted from PBMCs, obtained 10 days after the yellow fever booster vaccination. Every receptor here comes from a man aged 18 to 35 who received the YFV17D yellow fever vaccine.

The rearrangement joins TRBV3-1 to TRBJ1-2, with a possible D match to TRBD1 (5 bases). The CDR3 covers 15 residues. V lost 4 bases to trimming and J lost 6 bases, with 18 bases between them. Per the germline V gene, CDR1 is LGHDT and CDR2 is YNNKEL (reference sequence). The chain's CDR3 is CASSPRGVPLNGYTF. The CDR3 DNA sequence: TGTGCCAGCAGCCCCCGGGGGGTGCCCCTGAATGGCTACACCTTC.

The rearrangement links TRBV4-3 to TRBJ2-1; a weak D match, TRBD1 (6 bases). Trimming removed 5 bases at V and 2 bases at J, with 13 bases between. This CDR3 comprises 15 residues. CDR1 and CDR2 (germline): LGHNA, YSLEER. In DNA form, the CDR3 reads TGCGCCAGCAGCACCAACAGGGTCCCCTACAATGAGCAGTTCTTC. It encodes CASSTNRVPYNEQFF.

This clonotype was observed a few times. V is TRBV9 and J is TRBJ2-5; D gene ambiguous. The CDR3 has 16 residues. CDR1 is SGDLS and CDR2 is YYNGEE in the germline V gene. V dropped 3 bases and J dropped 4 bases, with 19 bases sitting between them. As DNA, the CDR3 is TGTGCCAGCAGCGGCCGTGGCGGCTCTTCTTTAGAGACCCAGTACTTC. Protein: CASSGRGGSSLETQYF.

This clonotype was observed many times. CDR3 in amino acids: CASSLGASTGELFF. In DNA, the CDR3 is TGTGCCAGCAGTTTAGGTGCCAGCACCGGGGAGCTGTTTTTT. The chain employs TRBV12-3 or TRBV12-4 and TRBJ2-2; D unresolved. V lost 1 base and J 4 bases, leaving 7 bases between the germline ends. This CDR3 has 14 amino acids.

This clonotype was detected ten times or more. The J gene is TRBJ1-1, the V gene TRBV7-9, with D hard to call. The germline V gene has CDR1 SEHNR and CDR2 FQNEAQ (reference sequence). V gave up 6 bases and J gave up 1 base, with 6 bases separating them. The CDR3 is 12 residues long. The CDR3 region is CASRRSNTEAFF. In DNA, the CDR3 is TGTGCCAGCAGACGTTCGAACACTGAAGCTTTCTTT.

V and J are TRBV12-3 or TRBV12-4 and TRBJ1-1; TRBD1 might be the D (5 bases). CDR3 length: 16 residues. V lost 6 bases, J lost 3 bases, and 20 bases lay in between. As DNA, the CDR3 is TGTGCCAGCAGCCGTACTACGGTCCGAGGGGACACTGAAGCTTTCTTT. Residues: CASSRTTVRGDTEAFF.

This clonotype has at least ten counts. This rearrangement joins TRBV14 to TRBJ2-1; 9 bases line up with TRBD2. This CDR3 spans 17 amino acids. The ends lost 0 bases at V and 8 bases at J; junction bases unmatched: 11. Germline V gene data show CDR1 as SGHDN and CDR2 as FVKESK. The CDR3 loop is CASSQEPPSGVRDEQFF. The DNA of the CDR3 is TGTGCCAGCAGCCAAGAACCGCCTAGCGGGGTACGCGATGAGCAGTTCTTC.

This clonotype has only a few counts. V gene TRBV27 combines with J gene TRBJ2-1, with D unclear. Looked up from germline, CDR1 is MNHEY and CDR2 is SMNVEV (reference sequence). V was cut by 3 bases and J by 9 bases, with 9 bases left in between. The CDR3 covers 12 residues. The CDR3 reads CASSFFRSEQFF. DNA for the CDR3: TGTGCCAGCAGTTTTTTTCGGAGTGAGCAGTTCTTC.

The chain has TRBV5-5 and TRBJ2-5, with TRBD1 matching 7 bases. The CDR3 is made up of 14 amino acids. The V segment lost 3 bases and the J segment 2 bases; nucleotides outside the gene matches: 4. The germline V gene has CDR1 SGHKS and CDR2 YYEKEE (reference sequence). Here the CDR3 reads CASSSWTGQETQYF. The CDR3, as DNA: TGTGCCAGCAGCTCTTGGACAGGACAAGAGACCCAGTACTTC. The whole variable domain, remainder taken from reference TRBV5-5 and TRBJ2-5, is DAGVTQSPTHLIKTRGQQVTLRCSPISGHKSVSWYQQVLGQGPQFIFQYYEKEERGRGNFPDRFSARQFPNYSSELNVNALLLGDSALYLCASSSWTGQETQYFGPGTRLLVL.

This chain uses TRBV4-3 with TRBJ1-1, with 10 nucleotides matching TRBD1. CDR3 length equals 17 residues. With V trimmed by 0 bases and J by 2 bases, 6 bases remained unmatched. Germline V gives CDR1 LGHNA, CDR2 YSLEER. CDR3 DNA: TGCGCCAGCAGCCAAGATGGTGGGACAGGGGCAAACACTGAAGCTTTCTTT. This sequence encodes CASSQDGGTGANTEAFF.

The rearrangement links TRBV6-1 to TRBJ1-2, with 7 bases lining up with TRBD1. V was pared by 6 bases and J by 8 bases, with 15 bases of the junction left unmatched. The CDR3 sequence is 15 residues long. From germline, CDR1 is MNHNS and CDR2 SASEGT. CDR3 amino acids: CASSPSTGALRGYTF. CDR3 nucleotide sequence: TGTGCCAGCAGCCCCTCTACAGGGGCCCTCCGGGGCTACACCTTC.

The V gene is TRBV4-1, the J gene TRBJ2-2; tentatively, D is TRBD1 (6 bases). V was pared by 4 bases and J by 9 bases, with 21 bases between. CDR1 and CDR2 (germline): MGHRA, YSYEKL. There are 16 residues in the CDR3. CDR3 nucleotides: TGCGCCAGCAGCCCCGAAACACACAGGGAAGACAGGGAGCTGTTTTTT. Its translation: CASSPETHREDRELFF.

This clonotype has more than one count but fewer than ten. The chain recombines TRBV21-1 with TRBJ2-3; the table calls TRBD1, which could not be checked here. TRBV21-1 is a recognized pseudogene. The CDR3 is 15 amino acids. The CDR3 reads CASSTGTPRGDTQYF. CDR3 bases: TGTGCCAGCAGCACCGGGACACCCAGAGGGGATACGCAGTATTTT.

The rearrangement links TRBV29-1 to TRBJ2-2, with 11 bases matching TRBD1. The germline gives CDR1 SQVTM, CDR2 ANQGSEA. The CDR3 sequence is 14 residues long. V lost 7 bases, J lost 5 bases, and 6 bases stayed unmatched. CDR3 bases: TGCAGCGCCCATGGACAGGGGGCAACCGGGGAGCTGTTTTTT. Protein sequence: CSAHGQGATGELFF.

This clonotype has more than one count but fewer than ten. This chain connects TRBV19 to TRBJ1-1; TRBD1 might be the D (5 bases). Trimming removed 7 bases from V and 11 bases from J, with 17 bases in between. Per the germline V gene, CDR1 is LNHDA and CDR2 is SQIVND (reference sequence). The CDR3 is 12 residues long. The CDR3 nucleotides are TGTGCCAGTACCCTCGGGGGGGTAGAGGCTTTCTTT. Its translation: CASTLGGVEAFF.

The chain combines TRBV6-6 with TRBJ2-7, with TRBD2 matching 11 bases. The CDR3 is made up of 17 amino acids. V lost 0 bases to trimming and J lost 0 bases; unmatched junction nucleotides: 4. Germline V gives CDR1 MNHNY, CDR2 SVGAGI (reference sequence). CDR3 loop: CASSYSLTSGASYEQYF. The CDR3 DNA reads TGTGCCAGCAGTTACTCTTTGACTAGCGGGGCCTCCTACGAGCAGTACTTC.

The V call is TRBV6-2 or TRBV6-3, the J call TRBJ2-5; no clear D gene. The CDR3 extends over 15 amino acids. Between the trimmed V and J ends, which lost 0 bases and 5 bases, there was a span of 13 bases. The germline V gene encodes CDR1 MNHEY and CDR2 SVGEGT. As DNA, the CDR3 is TGTGCCAGCAGTTACTCAAGGACGAGAGTGGAGACCCAGTACTTC. This encodes CASSYSRTRVETQYF.

This clonotype appeared a few times. The chain has TRBV12-5 and TRBJ2-2; TRBD2 matches 8 bases. J lost 1 base, V lost 3 bases, and 4 bases had no gene match. Looked up from germline, CDR1 is LGHNT and CDR2 is FRNRAP. This CDR3 region has 16 residues. The CDR3 coding sequence is TGTGCTAGTGGTTTCCTCCTAGCGGGGAACACCGGGGAGCTGTTTTTT. Translated: CASGFLLAGNTGELFF. Combining the CDR3 with reference TRBV12-5 and TRBJ2-2 gives the whole variable domain DARVTQTPRHKVTEMGQEVTMRCQPILGHNTVFWYRQTMMQGLELLAYFRNRAPLDDSGMPKDRFSAEMPDATLATLKIQPSEPRDSAVYFCASGFLLAGNTGELFFGEGSRLTVL.

The V and J genes are TRBV30 and TRBJ2-7; possible D gene TRBD1, 5 bases. The CDR3 is made up of 11 amino acids. The germline V gene has CDR1 GTSNPN and CDR2 SVGIG (reference sequence). V dropped 7 bases and J dropped 4 bases, with 11 bases sitting between them. Here the CDR3 DNA reads TGTGCCTTGGCGACAGTTTACGAGCAGTACTTC. Encoded protein: CALATVYEQYF.

This clonotype showed up just a few times. This chain joins TRBV2 and TRBJ2-5; D is uncertain. The CDR3 has 14 residues. CDR1 and CDR2 from the germline V gene are SNHLY and FYNNEI. Trimming stripped 4 bases from V and 2 bases from J, with 11 bases between. The CDR3 bases are TGTGCCAGCAGTGGACTGGGGTTGCAAGAGACCCAGTACTTC. This sequence encodes CASSGLGLQETQYF. Based on the CDR3 plus reference TRBV2 and TRBJ2-5, the full variable domain is EPEVTQTPSHQVTQMGQEVILRCVPISNHLYFYWYRQILGQKVEFLVSFYNNEISEKSEIFDDQFSVERPDGSNFTLKIRSTKLEDSAMYFCASSGLGLQETQYFGPGTRLLVL.

This clonotype has a handful of counts. The V call is TRBV5-1, the J call TRBJ1-6; perhaps TRBD1 as D (6 bases). V was pared by 4 bases and J by 5 bases, with 19 bases between. The CDR3 covers 17 residues. Per germline, CDR1 SGHRS and CDR2 YFSETQ. CDR3: CASSGNPGVGDNSPLHF. For the CDR3, the DNA is TGCGCCAGCAGCGGAAACCCAGGGGTTGGTGATAATTCACCCCTCCACTTT.

The V gene is TRBV12-3 or TRBV12-4, the J gene TRBJ2-2; 9 bases align to TRBD1. V was clipped by 6 bases and J by 4 bases; unmatched bases: 3. The CDR3 sequence is 14 residues long. CDR3 amino acids: CASSVQGATGELFF. As DNA, the CDR3 is TGTGCCAGCAGCGTACAGGGGGCCACCGGGGAGCTGTTTTTT.

The chain employs TRBV14 and TRBJ2-2; weak D call: TRBD1 (5 bases). CDR1 and CDR2 from the germline V gene are SGHDN and FVKESK. The V end lost 3 bases, the J end lost 3 bases, and 14 bases lay between the germline ends. CDR3 size: 16 residues. CDR3 sequence: CASSQAAGFYTGELFF. DNA for the CDR3: TGTGCCAGCAGCCAGGCTGCAGGGTTTTACACCGGGGAGCTGTTTTTT.

This chain connects TRBV7-9 to TRBJ2-5; TRBD2 agrees at 10 bases. CDR1 is SEHNR and CDR2 is FQNEAQ in the germline V gene (reference sequence). The CDR3 covers 17 residues. The V gene end was trimmed by 2 bases and the J gene end by 0 bases; junction bases not matched to a gene: 6. The CDR3 loop reads CASSLIGTSAYQETQYF. CDR3 nucleotides: TGTGCCAGCAGCTTAATCGGGACTAGCGCGTACCAAGAGACCCAGTACTTC.

In its sample, this clonotype was seen many times. This chain connects TRBV7-6 to TRBJ2-7; no clear D. Looked up from germline, CDR1 is SGHVS and CDR2 is FNYEAQ. V lost 0 bases and J 3 bases, leaving 6 bases between the germline ends. This CDR3 is 13 amino acids long. CDR3 region: CASSLASDYEQYF. CDR3 nucleotide sequence: TGTGCCAGCAGCTTAGCCTCGGACTACGAGCAGTACTTC.